The source of this T cell receptor (beta chain) is a study of OX40 agonist ivuxolimab in advanced cancers. Study-wide points: The study found that CD8+ T cells averaged more expanded clones than CD4+.

Here immunoSEQ multiplex PCR was the method, and the copy in TCRdb shows in-frame clones only, minus some. This table holds roughly 56,000 clones, roughly 89% found once. Losses at the gene ends were 4 bases for V and 3 bases for J; bases not matched to a gene: 8. There are 16 residues in the CDR3. The germline V gene has CDR1 SGDLS and CDR2 YYNGEE. As regards this clone: Its antigen is not identified.

The chain carries TRBV9 and TRBJ2-1; 9 positions agree with TRBD2. This TCR derives from an adult with an advanced solid tumor such as melanoma, head and neck, liver or kidney cancer. The specimen was CD4+ or CD8+ T cells sorted from blood, collected in a trial of the OX40 agonist ivuxolimab. DNA for the CDR3: TGTGCCAGCAGCTCCTTAGCGGGAGACAACTACAATGAGCAGTTCTTC. Translation: CASSSLAGDNYNEQFF.